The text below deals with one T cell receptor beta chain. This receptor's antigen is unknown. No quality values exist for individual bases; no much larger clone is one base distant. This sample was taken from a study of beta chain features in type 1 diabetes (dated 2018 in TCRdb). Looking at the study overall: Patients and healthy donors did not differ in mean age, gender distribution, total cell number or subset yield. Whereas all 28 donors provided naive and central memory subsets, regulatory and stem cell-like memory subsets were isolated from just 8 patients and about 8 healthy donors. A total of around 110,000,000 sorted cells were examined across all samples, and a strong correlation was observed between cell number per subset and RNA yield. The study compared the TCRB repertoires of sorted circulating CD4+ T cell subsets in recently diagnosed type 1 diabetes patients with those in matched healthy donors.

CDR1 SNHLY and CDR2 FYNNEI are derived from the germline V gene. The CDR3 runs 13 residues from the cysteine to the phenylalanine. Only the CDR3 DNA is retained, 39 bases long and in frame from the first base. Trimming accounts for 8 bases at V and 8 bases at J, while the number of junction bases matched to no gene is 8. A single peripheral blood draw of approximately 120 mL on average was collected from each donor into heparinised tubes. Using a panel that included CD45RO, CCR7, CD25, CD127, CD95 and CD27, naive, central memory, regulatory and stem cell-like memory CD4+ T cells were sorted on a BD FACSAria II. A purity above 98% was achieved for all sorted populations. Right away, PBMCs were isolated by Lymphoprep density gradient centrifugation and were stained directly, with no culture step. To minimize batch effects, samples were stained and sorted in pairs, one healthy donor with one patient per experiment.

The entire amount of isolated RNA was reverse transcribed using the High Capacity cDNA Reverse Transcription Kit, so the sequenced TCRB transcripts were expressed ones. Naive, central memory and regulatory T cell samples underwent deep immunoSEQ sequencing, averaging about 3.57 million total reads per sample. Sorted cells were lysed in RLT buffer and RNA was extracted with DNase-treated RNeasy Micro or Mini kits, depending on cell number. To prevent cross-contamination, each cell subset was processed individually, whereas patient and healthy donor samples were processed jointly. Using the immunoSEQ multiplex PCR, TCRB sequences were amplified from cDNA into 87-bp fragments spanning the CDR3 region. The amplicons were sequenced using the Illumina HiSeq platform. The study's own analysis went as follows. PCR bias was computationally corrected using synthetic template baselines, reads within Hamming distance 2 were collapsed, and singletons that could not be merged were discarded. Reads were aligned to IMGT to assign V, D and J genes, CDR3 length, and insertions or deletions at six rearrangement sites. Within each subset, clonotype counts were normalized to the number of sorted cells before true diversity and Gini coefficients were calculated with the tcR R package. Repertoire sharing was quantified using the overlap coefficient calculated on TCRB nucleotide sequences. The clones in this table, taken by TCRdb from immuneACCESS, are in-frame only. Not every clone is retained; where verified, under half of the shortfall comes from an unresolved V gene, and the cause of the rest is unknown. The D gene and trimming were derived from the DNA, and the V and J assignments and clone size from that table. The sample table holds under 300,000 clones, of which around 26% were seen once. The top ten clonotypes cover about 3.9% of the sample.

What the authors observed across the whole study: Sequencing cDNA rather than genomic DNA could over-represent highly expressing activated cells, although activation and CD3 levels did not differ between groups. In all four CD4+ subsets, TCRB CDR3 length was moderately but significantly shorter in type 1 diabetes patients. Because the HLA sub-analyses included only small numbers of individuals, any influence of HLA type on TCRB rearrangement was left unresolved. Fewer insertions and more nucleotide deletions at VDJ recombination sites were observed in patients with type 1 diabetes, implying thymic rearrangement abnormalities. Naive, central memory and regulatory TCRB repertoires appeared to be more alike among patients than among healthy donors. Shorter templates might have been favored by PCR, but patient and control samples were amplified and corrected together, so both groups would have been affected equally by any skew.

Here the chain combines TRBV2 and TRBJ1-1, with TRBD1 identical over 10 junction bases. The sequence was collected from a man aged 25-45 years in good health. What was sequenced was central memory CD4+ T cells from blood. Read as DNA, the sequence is TGTGCCAGCGGGCTCGACAGGGGGCGCGAAGCTTTCTTT. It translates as CASGLDRGREAFF.